Following are 2 T cell receptor beta chains from one sample sequenced in a study of blood T cell repertoires in COVID-19. Measured with immunoSEQ multiplex PCR; TCRdb has only the in-frame clones, and not every one. The sample has 250,000 to 350,000 clones; about 80% are singletons. The sample comprised peripheral blood. The receptors were sampled from a person aged 70 to 85 with COVID-19, enrolled during active disease.

This chain joins TRBV28 and TRBJ1-3, with TRBD1 as a possible D gene (6 bases). The V end was cut by 5 bases, the J end by 3 bases, with 17 bases between. CDR1 is MDHEN, CDR2 SYDVKM, per germline. The CDR3 has 16 amino acids. CDR3 coding DNA: TGTGCCAGCAGTCCATTACAGGGTCTAGTTGGAAACACCATATATTTT. This encodes CASSPLQGLVGNTIYF.

The J gene is TRBJ2-1, the V gene TRBV6-2 or TRBV6-3; D is unclear. Trimming took off 0 bases at V and 7 bases at J, with 4 bases between the two ends. The CDR3 contains 12 residues. Germline V lookup: CDR1 MNHEY, CDR2 SVGEGT. The CDR3 reads CASSYSQNEQFF. The CDR3 nucleotides read TGTGCCAGCAGTTACTCTCAAAATGAGCAGTTCTTC.